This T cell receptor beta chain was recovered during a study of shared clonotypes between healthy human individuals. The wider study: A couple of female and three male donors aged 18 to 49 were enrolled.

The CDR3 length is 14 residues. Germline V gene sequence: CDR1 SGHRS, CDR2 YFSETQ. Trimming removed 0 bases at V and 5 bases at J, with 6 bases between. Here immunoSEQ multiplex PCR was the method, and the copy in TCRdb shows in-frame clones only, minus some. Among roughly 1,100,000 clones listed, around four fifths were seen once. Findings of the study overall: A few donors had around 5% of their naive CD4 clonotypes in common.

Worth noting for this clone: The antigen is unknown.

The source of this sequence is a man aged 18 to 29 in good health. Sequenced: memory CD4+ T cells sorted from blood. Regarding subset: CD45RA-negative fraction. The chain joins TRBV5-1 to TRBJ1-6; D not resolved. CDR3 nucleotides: TGCGCCAGCAGCTTGGTAAGGGATAATTCACCCCTCCACTTT. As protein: CASSLVRDNSPLHF.